Included here is one T cell receptor beta chain sequence, with context. Repertoires were generated with immunoSEQ multiplex PCR, while TCRdb's copy carries only in-frame clones and drops some. The profile shows tens of thousands of clones, 65% to 90% of them singletons. Per germline, CDR1 SGHNT and CDR2 YENEEA. V was trimmed by 1 base and J by 5 bases, leaving 4 bases between them. The CDR3 spans 12 residues. The sample belongs to a study of PD-L1 blockade in urothelial cancer. Background on the study: Patients began atezolizumab, 1,200 mg intravenously every 3 weeks, around 2014. Patients with male sex and bladder-origin urothelial cancer accounted for about 85% of the roughly 30 enrolled. Researchers found blood samples held a median of roughly 140,000 T cells.

The time point: pretreatment peripheral blood. This clonotype originated in a man between 65 and 85 years old with urothelial cancer. This specimen consisted of PBMCs, obtained around atezolizumab (anti-PD-L1) treatment. The rearrangement links TRBV11-3 to TRBJ2-3, with D unclear. The CDR3 reads CASSLGEDTQYF. The CDR3 DNA is TGTGCCAGCAGCTTAGGCGAAGATACGCAGTATTTT.